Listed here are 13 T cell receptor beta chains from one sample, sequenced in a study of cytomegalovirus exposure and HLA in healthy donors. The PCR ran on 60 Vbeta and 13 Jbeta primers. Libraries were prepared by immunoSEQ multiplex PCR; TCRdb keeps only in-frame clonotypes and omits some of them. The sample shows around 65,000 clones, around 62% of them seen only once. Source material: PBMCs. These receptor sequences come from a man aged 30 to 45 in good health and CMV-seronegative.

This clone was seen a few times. CDR3 sequence reads: CASTDTAMNTEAFF. CDR3 coding DNA: TGTGCCAGCACCGACACGGCTATGAACACTGAAGCTTTCTTT. This chain joins TRBV6-5 and TRBJ1-1; D call uncertain. Germline loops: CDR1 MNHEY, CDR2 SVGAGI. CDR3 length: 14 amino acids. Trimming took 7 bases from V and 0 from J, leaving 12 bases between them.

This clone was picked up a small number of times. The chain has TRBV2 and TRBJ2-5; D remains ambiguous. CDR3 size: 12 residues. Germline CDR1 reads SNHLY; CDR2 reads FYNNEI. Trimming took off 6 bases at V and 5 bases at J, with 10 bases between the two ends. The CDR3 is CASSLSRETQYF. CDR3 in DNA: TGTGCCAGCAGCCTTTCTAGGGAGACCCAGTACTTC.

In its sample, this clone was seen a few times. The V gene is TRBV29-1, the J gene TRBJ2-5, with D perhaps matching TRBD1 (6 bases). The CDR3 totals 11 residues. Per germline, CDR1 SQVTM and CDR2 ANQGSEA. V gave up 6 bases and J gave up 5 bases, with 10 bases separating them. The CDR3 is CSVNRDETQYF. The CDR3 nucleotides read TGCAGCGTCAACAGGGATGAGACCCAGTACTTC.

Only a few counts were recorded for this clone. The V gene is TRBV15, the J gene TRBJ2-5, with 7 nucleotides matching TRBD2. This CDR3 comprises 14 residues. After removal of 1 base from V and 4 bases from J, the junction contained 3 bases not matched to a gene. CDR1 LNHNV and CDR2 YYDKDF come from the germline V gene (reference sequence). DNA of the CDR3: TGTGCCACCAGCAGAGGGGGAGGGGTAGAGACCCAGTACTTC. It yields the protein CATSRGGGVETQYF.

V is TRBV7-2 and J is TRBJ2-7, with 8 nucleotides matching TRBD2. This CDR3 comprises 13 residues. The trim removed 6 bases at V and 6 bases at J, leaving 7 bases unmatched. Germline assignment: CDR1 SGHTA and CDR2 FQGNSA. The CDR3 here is CASRSDGRGEQYF. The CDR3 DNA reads TGTGCCAGCAGATCAGACGGGAGGGGCGAGCAGTACTTC.

The CDR3 nucleotides read TGTGCCAGCAGTGAATTGGTTGGGGGGAAGAATGGCTACACCTTC. Its protein product is CASSELVGGKNGYTF. The V gene is TRBV6-1, the J gene TRBJ1-2; D is possibly TRBD1 (5 bases). CDR3 length equals 15 residues. Germline V lookup: CDR1 MNHNS, CDR2 SASEGT. Trimming took off 2 bases at V and 6 bases at J, with 16 bases between the two ends.

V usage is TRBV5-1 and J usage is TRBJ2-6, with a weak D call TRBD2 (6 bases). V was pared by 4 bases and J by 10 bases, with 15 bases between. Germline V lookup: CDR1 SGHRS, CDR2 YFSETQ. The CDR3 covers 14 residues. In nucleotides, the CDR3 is TGCGCCAGCAGCATCGGGGGAGGTTCTAACGTCCTGACTTTC. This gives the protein CASSIGGGSNVLTF.

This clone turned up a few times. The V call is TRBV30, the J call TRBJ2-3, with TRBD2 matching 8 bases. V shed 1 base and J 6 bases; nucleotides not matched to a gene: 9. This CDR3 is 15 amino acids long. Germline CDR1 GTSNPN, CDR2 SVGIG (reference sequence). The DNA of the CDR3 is TGTGCCTGGAGTGCTCTAGCGGGTATACAGGATACGCAGTATTTT. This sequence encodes CAWSALAGIQDTQYF.

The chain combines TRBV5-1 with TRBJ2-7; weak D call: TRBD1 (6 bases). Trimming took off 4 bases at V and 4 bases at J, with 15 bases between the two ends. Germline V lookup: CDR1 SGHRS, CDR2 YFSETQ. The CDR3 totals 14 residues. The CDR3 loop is CASSPLEQGYEQYF. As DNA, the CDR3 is TGCGCCAGCAGCCCACTCGAACAGGGTTACGAGCAGTACTTC.

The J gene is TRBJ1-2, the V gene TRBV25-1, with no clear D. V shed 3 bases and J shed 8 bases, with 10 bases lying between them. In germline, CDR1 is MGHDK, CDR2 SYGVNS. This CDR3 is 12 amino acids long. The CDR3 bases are TGTGCCAGCAGTGACGGCGGATGGGGCTACACCTTC. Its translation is CASSDGGWGYTF.

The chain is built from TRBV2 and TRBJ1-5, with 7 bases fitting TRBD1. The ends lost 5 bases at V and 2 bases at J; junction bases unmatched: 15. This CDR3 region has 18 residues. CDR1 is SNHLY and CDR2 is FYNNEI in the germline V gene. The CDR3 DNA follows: TGTGCCAGCAGTCCGCTGGGGGCCGGCAGGGGGGGCAATCAGCCCCAGCATTTT. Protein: CASSPLGAGRGGNQPQHF.

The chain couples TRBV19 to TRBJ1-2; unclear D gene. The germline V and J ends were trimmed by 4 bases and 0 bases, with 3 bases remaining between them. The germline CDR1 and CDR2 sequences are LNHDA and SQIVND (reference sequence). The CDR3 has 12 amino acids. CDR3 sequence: CASSTSNYGYTF. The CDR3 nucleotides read TGTGCCAGTAGTACCTCTAACTATGGCTACACCTTC.

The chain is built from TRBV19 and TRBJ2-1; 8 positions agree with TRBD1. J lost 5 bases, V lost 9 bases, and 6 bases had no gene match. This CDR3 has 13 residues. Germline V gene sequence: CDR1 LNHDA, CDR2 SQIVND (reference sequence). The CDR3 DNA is TGTGCCAGAGAAGGGACAGGCAACAATGAGCAGTTCTTC. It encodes CAREGTGNNEQFF.